This TCR beta chain derives from a study of T-cell reconstitution after alpha-beta-depleted transplantation in children. Study-level findings and limits: At the one-year point after transplant, T-cell counts and TCRbeta diversity were found to come mostly from T cells that had been newly produced. Expanded clones from the graft, numbering several hundred, reportedly supplied alpha-beta T cells about two months after transplant.

Only a few counts were recorded for this clonotype. Its antigen is not known. The CDR3 totals 13 residues. Trimming at V came to 4 bases and at J to 4 bases, leaving 6 bases not matched to a gene. The germline gives CDR1 SQVTM, CDR2 ANQGSEA. Unique molecular identifiers were incorporated during preparation of the TCRbeta library. From the PCR reads, TCRdb called clonotypes with MiXCR, one entry per CDR3 protein. Seen here are 500,000 to 750,000 distinct CDR3 sequences, over 10% observed once, and the top ten hold 2% to 2.5%. The chain is built from TRBV29-1 and TRBJ1-1; TRBD1 matches at 7 bases. The sequencing here drew on PBMCs, mostly from graft donor cells, taken 360 days after TCRalphabeta/CD19-depleted stem cell transplant. The sequence was collected from a male patient between 10 and 17 years old who had a stem cell transplant for acute myeloid leukemia, so the T cells may come from the graft donor. The CDR3 spells CSVGDRAGTEAFF. The CDR3 nucleotides are TGCAGCGTTGGAGACAGGGCCGGCACTGAAGCTTTCTTT.